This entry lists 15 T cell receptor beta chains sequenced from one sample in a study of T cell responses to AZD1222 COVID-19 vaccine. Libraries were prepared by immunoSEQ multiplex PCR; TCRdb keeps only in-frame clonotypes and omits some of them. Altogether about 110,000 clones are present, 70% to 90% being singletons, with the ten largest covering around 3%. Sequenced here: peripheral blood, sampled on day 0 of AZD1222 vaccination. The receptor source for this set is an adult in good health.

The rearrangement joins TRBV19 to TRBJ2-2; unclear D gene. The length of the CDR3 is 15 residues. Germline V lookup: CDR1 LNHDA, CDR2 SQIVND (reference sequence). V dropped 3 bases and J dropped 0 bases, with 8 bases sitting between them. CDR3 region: CASSIMAANTGELFF. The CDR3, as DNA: TGTGCCAGTAGTATCATGGCTGCGAACACCGGGGAGCTGTTTTTT.

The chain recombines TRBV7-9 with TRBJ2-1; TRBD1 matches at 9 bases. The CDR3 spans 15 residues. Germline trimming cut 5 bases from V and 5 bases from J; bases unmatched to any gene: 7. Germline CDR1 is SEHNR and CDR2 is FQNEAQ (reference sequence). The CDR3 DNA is TGTGCCAGCAGCGCAAGGACAGGGGCGGACAATGAGCAGTTCTTC. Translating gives CASSARTGADNEQFF.

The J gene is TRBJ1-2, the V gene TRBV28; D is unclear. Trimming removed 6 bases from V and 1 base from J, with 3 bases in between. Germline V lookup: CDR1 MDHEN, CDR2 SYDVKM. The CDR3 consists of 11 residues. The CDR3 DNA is TGTGCCAGCAGCTTTAACTATGGCTACACCTTC. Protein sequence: CASSFNYGYTF.

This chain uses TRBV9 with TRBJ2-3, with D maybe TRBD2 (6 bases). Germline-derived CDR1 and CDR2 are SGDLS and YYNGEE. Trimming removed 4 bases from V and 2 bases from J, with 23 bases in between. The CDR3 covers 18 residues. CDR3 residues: CASSLNPFSGGSTDTQYF. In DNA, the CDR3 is TGTGCCAGCAGCCTCAACCCATTTAGCGGCGGATCCACAGATACGCAGTATTTT.

This CDR3 reads CASTAPPRLAGVGNEQFF. CDR3 nucleotides: TGTGCCAGCACCGCCCCGCCCCGACTAGCGGGAGTGGGGAATGAGCAGTTCTTC. This chain links TRBV7-9 with TRBJ2-1; 12 nucleotides match TRBD2. J was trimmed by 7 bases and V by 7 bases; bases with no gene match: 17. CDR3 size: 18 residues. Germline V gene data show CDR1 as SEHNR and CDR2 as FQNEAQ (reference sequence).

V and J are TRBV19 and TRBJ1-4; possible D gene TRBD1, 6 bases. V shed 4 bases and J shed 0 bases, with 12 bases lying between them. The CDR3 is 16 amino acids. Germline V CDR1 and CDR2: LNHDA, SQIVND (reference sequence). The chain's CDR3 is CASSTRTVATNEKLFF. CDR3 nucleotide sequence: TGTGCCAGTAGTACCCGGACAGTCGCAACTAATGAAAAACTGTTTTTT.

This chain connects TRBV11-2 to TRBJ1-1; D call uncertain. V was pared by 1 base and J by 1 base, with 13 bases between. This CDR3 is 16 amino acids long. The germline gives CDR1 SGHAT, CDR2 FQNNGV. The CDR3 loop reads CASSLAPGRGNTEAFF. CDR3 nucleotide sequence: TGTGCCAGCAGCTTAGCTCCGGGTCGGGGGAACACTGAAGCTTTCTTT. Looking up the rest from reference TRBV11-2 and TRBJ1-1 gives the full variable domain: EAGVAQSPRYKIIEKRQSVAFWCNPISGHATLYWYQQILGQGPKLLIQFQNNGVVDDSQLPKDRFSAERLKGVDSTLKIQPAKLEDSAVYLCASSLAPGRGNTEAFFGQGTRLTVV.

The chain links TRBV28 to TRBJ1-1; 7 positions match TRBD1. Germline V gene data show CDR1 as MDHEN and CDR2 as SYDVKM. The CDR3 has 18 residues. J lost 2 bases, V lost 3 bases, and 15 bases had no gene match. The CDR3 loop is CASSLEGALVGINTEAFF. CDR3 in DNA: TGTGCCAGCAGTTTGGAGGGGGCCCTAGTAGGAATTAACACTGAAGCTTTCTTT.

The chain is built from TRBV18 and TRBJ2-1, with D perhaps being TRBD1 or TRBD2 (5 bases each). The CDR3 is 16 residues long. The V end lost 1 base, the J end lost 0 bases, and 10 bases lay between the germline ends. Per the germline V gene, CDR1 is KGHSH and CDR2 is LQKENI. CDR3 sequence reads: CASSPLGPRSYNEQFF. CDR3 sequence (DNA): TGTGCCAGCTCACCACTGGGACCTCGCTCCTACAATGAGCAGTTCTTC.

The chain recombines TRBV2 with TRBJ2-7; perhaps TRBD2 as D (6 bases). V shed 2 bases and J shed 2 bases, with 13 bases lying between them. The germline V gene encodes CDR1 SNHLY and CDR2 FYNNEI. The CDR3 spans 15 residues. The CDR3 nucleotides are TGTGCCAGCAGTGAAAGGGGCTGGAGGGCCTACGAGCAGTACTTC. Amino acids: CASSERGWRAYEQYF.

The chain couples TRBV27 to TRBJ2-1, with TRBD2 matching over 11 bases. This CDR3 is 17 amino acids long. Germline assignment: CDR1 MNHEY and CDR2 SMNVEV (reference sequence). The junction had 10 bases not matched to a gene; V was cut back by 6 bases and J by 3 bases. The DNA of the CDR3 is TGTGCCAGCAGCCCAGGTGTACTAGCGGGAGTCTACAATGAGCAGTTCTTC. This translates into CASSPGVLAGVYNEQFF.

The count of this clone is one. CDR3 coding DNA: TGTGCCAGCAGCCCCTTCAACTCTGGGGCCAACGTCCTGACTTTC. Its translation is CASSPFNSGANVLTF. This chain links TRBV3-1 (or the pseudogene TRBV3-2) with TRBJ2-6; D not certain. Germline values: CDR1 LGHDT, CDR2 YNNKEL (reference sequence). The V and J ends lost 4 bases and 0 bases respectively, with 7 bases between them. The CDR3 has 15 residues.

CDR3 bases: TGCGCCCCGGGCCTCCCTACCTACGAGCAGTACTTC. This translates into CAPGLPTYEQYF. This chain links TRBV21-1 with TRBJ2-7. TRBV21-1 is a pseudogene segment. CDR3 size: 12 residues.

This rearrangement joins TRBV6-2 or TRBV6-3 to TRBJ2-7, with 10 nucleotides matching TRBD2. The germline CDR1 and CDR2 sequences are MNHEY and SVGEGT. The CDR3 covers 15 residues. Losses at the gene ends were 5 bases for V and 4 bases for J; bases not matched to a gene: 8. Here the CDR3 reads CASSPQPSGRYEQYF. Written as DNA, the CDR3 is TGTGCCAGCAGTCCCCAACCTAGCGGGAGATACGAGCAGTACTTC.

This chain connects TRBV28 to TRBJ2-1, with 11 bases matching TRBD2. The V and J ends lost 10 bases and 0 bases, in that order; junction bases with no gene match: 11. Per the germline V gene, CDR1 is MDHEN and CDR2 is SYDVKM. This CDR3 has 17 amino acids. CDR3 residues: CATIPGLADYSYNEQFF. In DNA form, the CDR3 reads TGTGCCACAATACCGGGACTAGCGGATTACTCCTACAATGAGCAGTTCTTC.